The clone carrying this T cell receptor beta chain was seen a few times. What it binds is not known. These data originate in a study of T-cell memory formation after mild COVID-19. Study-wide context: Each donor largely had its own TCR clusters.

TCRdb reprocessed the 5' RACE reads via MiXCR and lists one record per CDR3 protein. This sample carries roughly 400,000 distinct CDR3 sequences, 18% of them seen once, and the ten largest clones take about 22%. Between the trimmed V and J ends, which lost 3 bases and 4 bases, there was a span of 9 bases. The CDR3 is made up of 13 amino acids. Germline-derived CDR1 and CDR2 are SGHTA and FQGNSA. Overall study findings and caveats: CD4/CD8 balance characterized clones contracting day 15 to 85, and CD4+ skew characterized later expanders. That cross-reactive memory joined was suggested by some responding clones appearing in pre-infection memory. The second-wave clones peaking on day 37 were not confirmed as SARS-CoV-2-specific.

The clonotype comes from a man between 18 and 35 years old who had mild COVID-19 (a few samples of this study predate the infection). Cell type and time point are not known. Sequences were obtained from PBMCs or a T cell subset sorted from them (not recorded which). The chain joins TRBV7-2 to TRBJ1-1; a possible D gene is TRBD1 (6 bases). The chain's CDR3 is CASSFSRGTEAFF. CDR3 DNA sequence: TGTGCCAGCAGCTTCTCCAGGGGCACTGAAGCTTTCTTT. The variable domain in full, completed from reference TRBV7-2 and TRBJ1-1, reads GAGVSQSPSNKVTEKGKDVELRCDPISGHTALYWYRQSLGQGLEFLIYFQGNSAPDKSGLPSDRFSAERTGGSVSTLTIQRTQQEDSAVYLCASSFSRGTEAFFGQGTRLTVV.